Below are 3 T cell receptor beta chains sequenced from a single sample in a study of blood T cell repertoires in COVID-19. TCRdb's table, derived via immunoSEQ multiplex PCR, lists solely in-frame clones and lacks some. The sample carries approximately 220,000 clones, around 90% recorded once. The sample consisted of PBMCs or T cells enriched from blood (not recorded which). The receptors come from a woman younger than 45 who had recovered from COVID-19.

V is TRBV4-3 and J is TRBJ1-2; 10 bases are a match to TRBD1. This CDR3 spans 17 amino acids. The V segment lost 2 bases and the J segment 2 bases; nucleotides outside the gene matches: 8. The V gene's germline CDR1 is LGHNA and CDR2 YSLEER. Written as DNA, the CDR3 is TGCGCCAGCAGCCAATCGGGGACAGGGGAAGTCAACTATGGCTACACCTTC. It is translated as CASSQSGTGEVNYGYTF.

The chain links TRBV6-4 to TRBJ1-6; D gene unclear. Trimming pared 7 bases from V and 9 bases from J, leaving 16 bases between. The CDR3 runs 14 residues. Germline lookup yields CDR1 MRHNA and CDR2 SNTAGT. This CDR3 reads CASIYSGRSSPLHF. The CDR3 DNA reads as TGTGCCAGCATATACAGCGGGAGGAGTTCACCCCTCCACTTT.

The CDR3 DNA follows: TGCGCCAGCAGTCCTACTTCTGGGGCCAACGTCCTGACTTTC. This encodes CASSPTSGANVLTF. The chain combines TRBV4-1 with TRBJ2-6; D call uncertain. The CDR3 sequence is 14 residues long. The germline V gene has CDR1 MGHRA and CDR2 YSYEKL. Between the trimmed V and J ends, which lost 6 bases and 1 base, there was a span of 7 bases.